The 8 T cell receptor beta chains presented below share a single source sample, sequenced in a study of regulatory T cells in long-lasting Graves disease (dated by TCRdb to the early 2020s). The library was generated by multiplex PCR. For sequencing, an Illumina HiSeq 4000 was employed. CDR3 regions were amplified by Arm-PCR with iRepertoire HTBI primers to construct TCR beta libraries. The public sequencing data were trimmed at Q25 with fastp and processed into clonotypes with MiXCR by TCRdb, which kept only in-frame beta chains. A single entry per CDR3 protein holds the most common genes and DNA from its merged rows. Across this sample there are 500,000 or so distinct CDR3 sequences, with about 15% seen only once. Just under 25% of the sample belongs to the ten largest clones. The time point label for this specimen denotes: newly diagnosed GD, antithyroid drugs for less than 3 months. RNA was extracted from PBMCs in TRIzol for both TCR sequencing and RNA sequencing.

The sample was also reused in another study, on T cells in Graves' hyperthyroidism and ophthalmopathy.

Sequencing used peripheral blood mononuclear cells (PBMCs), obtained at new diagnosis, from a patient treated with antithyroid drugs. These receptors all come from a woman aged 40 to 65 with Graves disease. Donor details come from another sample of the same person, matched by shared clones.

This clonotype was detected many times. This CDR3 reads CASGLDRTESEQFF. DNA for the CDR3: TGTGCTAGTGGTTTGGATAGGACCGAGAGTGAGCAGTTCTTC. J is TRBJ2-1 and V is TRBV12-5, with D unresolved. The CDR3 consists of 14 residues. CDR1 is LGHNT, CDR2 FRNRAP, per germline. The V end lost 1 base, the J end lost 9 bases, and 13 bases lay between the germline ends.

In its sample, this clonotype was seen many times. This chain uses TRBV28 with TRBJ2-7; TRBD2 agrees at 10 bases. Germline V gene data show CDR1 as MDHEN and CDR2 as SYDVKM. This CDR3 has 14 amino acids. V lost 7 bases to trimming and J lost 7 bases; unmatched junction nucleotides: 10. Here the CDR3 reads CASTLSGGAFEQYF. CDR3 DNA: TGTGCCAGCACCCTAAGCGGGGGGGCGTTTGAGCAGTACTTC.

With respect to this clonotype: This may stem from a read error, because a much larger clone lies one nucleotide away. The chain has TRBV7-9 and TRBJ2-3; D is possibly TRBD2 (7 bases). The CDR3 loop spans 16 amino acids. Germline loops: CDR1 SEHNR, CDR2 FQNEAQ (reference sequence). The CDR3 is CAGSLTRGANTDTQYF. The CDR3 nucleotides read TGTGCCGGCAGCTTAACTCGGGGGGCCAACACAGATACGCAGTATTTT.

This clonotype was counted many times. The chain couples TRBV20-1 to TRBJ1-1; no definite D call. Germline CDR1 and CDR2: DFQATT and SNEGSKA (reference sequence). The CDR3 has 12 amino acids. V gave up 2 bases and J gave up 1 base, with 5 bases separating them. CDR3 residues: CSARLPNTEAFF. CDR3 DNA sequence: TGCAGTGCTAGACTGCCGAACACTGAAGCTTTCTTT.

V is TRBV30 and J is TRBJ1-6; 7 nucleotides agree with TRBD1. The CDR3 sequence is 13 residues long. The V gene's germline CDR1 is GTSNPN and CDR2 SVGIG (reference sequence). Trimming removed 8 bases from V and 2 bases from J; junction bases left unmatched: 3. The CDR3 DNA is TGTGCCAGCGGGACAGCCTATAATTCACCCCTCCACTTT. Protein product: CASGTAYNSPLHF.

This clonotype was picked up a small number of times. The chain couples TRBV5-1 to TRBJ2-3; 7 positions agree with TRBD1. The CDR3 extends over 15 amino acids. Germline V gene sequence: CDR1 SGHRS, CDR2 YFSETQ. Trimming at V came to 4 bases and at J to 3 bases, leaving 8 bases not matched to a gene. CDR3 coding DNA: TGCGCCAGCAGCCAAGAGCAGGGGGAGACAGATACGCAGTATTTT. This sequence encodes CASSQEQGETDTQYF.

This clonotype was detected ten times or more. This chain joins TRBV6-1 and TRBJ2-7, with 8 bases that match TRBD1. CDR1 and CDR2 from the germline V gene are MNHNS and SASEGT. CDR3 length equals 20 residues. The junction had 25 bases not matched to a gene; V was cut back by 6 bases and J by 3 bases. The CDR3 spells CASSAAEGLGQGKRSYEQYF. DNA of the CDR3: TGTGCCAGCAGCGCCGCCGAGGGGCTAGGACAGGGCAAAAGAAGCTACGAGCAGTACTTC.

The table lists this clonotype with a few counts. The genes are TRBV9 and TRBJ2-7; 7 bases are a match to TRBD1. The CDR3 has 14 residues. V shed 2 bases, J shed 2 bases, and the junction held 4 bases outside the gene matches. CDR1 is SGDLS, CDR2 YYNGEE, per germline. Written as DNA, the CDR3 is TGTGCCAGCAGCGTTGGGGACAGTACCTACGAGCAGTACTTC. Its protein product is CASSVGDSTYEQYF.